These 11 T cell receptor beta chains came from one sample sequenced in a study of blood T cells in healthy people across ages. Primed by a sample-barcoded 5' primer and a J-beta primer mix, a second PCR proceeded for roughly 7 to 11 cycles. TCRdb called the 5' RACE reads again in MiXCR, with one record for every CDR3 protein. The sample records fewer than 800,000 distinct CDR3 sequences, around 49% being singletons. Sequenced: blood. The source of these receptors is a woman between 55 and 75 years old in good health.

CDR3 nucleotide sequence: TGTGCCAGCTCCGACTGGAGGGACAGGGGGAATGAGCAGTACTTC. Translation gives CASSDWRDRGNEQYF. The chain combines TRBV7-9 with TRBJ2-5; TRBD1 matches at 11 bases. Losses at the gene ends were 8 bases for V and 11 bases for J; bases not matched to a gene: 16. CDR1 is SEHNR, CDR2 FQNEAQ, per germline (reference sequence). The CDR3 spans 15 residues.

This chain joins TRBV5-1 and TRBJ2-2; 7 nucleotides agree with TRBD2. This CDR3 has 16 amino acids. V lost 1 base and J lost 6; bases outside the gene matches: 9. Germline-derived CDR1 and CDR2 are SGHRS and YFSETQ. CDR3: CASSLQTSSLPGELFF. DNA of the CDR3: TGCGCCAGCAGCTTGCAGACTAGCAGCCTTCCCGGGGAGCTGTTTTTT.

The chain recombines TRBV7-6 with TRBJ2-1; D not certain. Between the trimmed V and J ends, which lost 6 bases and 8 bases, there was a span of 11 bases. Germline V gene sequence: CDR1 SGHVS, CDR2 FNYEAQ. The CDR3 contains 12 residues. This chain's CDR3 is CASRGLNYEQFF. For the CDR3, the DNA is TGTGCCAGCAGGGGATTGAATTATGAGCAGTTCTTC.

Only a few counts were recorded for this clonotype. The chain carries TRBV4-2 and TRBJ1-2; 8 nucleotides line up with TRBD1. The germline CDR1 and CDR2 sequences are LGHNA and YNFKEQ. J lost 6 bases, V lost 3 bases, and 3 bases had no gene match. The CDR3 length is 13 residues. The CDR3 here is CASSQQGADGYTF. The DNA of the CDR3 is TGTGCCAGCAGCCAGCAGGGGGCCGATGGCTACACCTTC.

This chain links TRBV4-3 with TRBJ2-3; 13 bases agree with TRBD2. CDR3 length: 16 amino acids. CDR1 and CDR2 (germline): LGHNA, YSLEER. V dropped 1 base and J dropped 13; count of bases not matched to a gene: 11. CDR3 sequence (DNA): TGCGCCAGCAGCCAAGGAACACGCGCAGGGACTAGCGGGAAGTATTTT. It codes for CASSQGTRAGTSGKYF.

The table lists this clonotype with a few counts. The V call is TRBV27, the J call TRBJ2-7; the D gene is possibly TRBD2 (6 bases). CDR1 and CDR2 (germline): MNHEY, SMNVEV (reference sequence). V was trimmed by 5 bases and J by 3 bases, leaving 11 bases between them. The CDR3 sequence is 13 residues long. The DNA for the CDR3 is TGTGCCAGCAGTAAGGGACTCAACTACGAGCAGTACTTC. This codes for CASSKGLNYEQYF.

There are a few counts of this clonotype. V is TRBV20-1 and J is TRBJ2-1, with 7 positions matching TRBD1. Germline assignment: CDR1 DFQATT and CDR2 SNEGSKA (reference sequence). Unmatched junction bases numbered 7, after V lost 6 bases and J lost 2 bases. The CDR3 runs to 14 residues. CDR3 amino acids: CSAPTGKTYNEQFF. DNA of the CDR3: TGCAGTGCCCCGACAGGGAAGACCTACAATGAGCAGTTCTTC.

In DNA form, the CDR3 reads TGTGCCAGCAGCCCTCGGAGGGTCAATGAGCAGTTCTTC. It is translated as CASSPRRVNEQFF. The chain uses TRBV7-9 and TRBJ2-1; a possible D gene is TRBD2 (6 bases). Germline V gene data show CDR1 as SEHNR and CDR2 as FQNEAQ (reference sequence). Trimming removed 5 bases from V and 6 bases from J, with 11 bases in between. The CDR3 consists of 13 residues.

There are a few counts of this clonotype. The chain links TRBV7-9 to TRBJ2-4; possible D gene TRBD2, 5 bases. The CDR3 spans 12 residues. V lost 4 bases, J lost 13 bases, and 14 bases lay in between. The germline V gene encodes CDR1 SEHNR and CDR2 FQNEAQ (reference sequence). The CDR3 region has the DNA TGTGCCAGCAGCTCATCCGACCGGGAACAGTACTTC. Its protein product is CASSSSDREQYF.

This clonotype showed up just a few times. This chain uses TRBV7-2 with TRBJ1-1; D perhaps matches TRBD1 (6 bases). The germline gives CDR1 SGHTA, CDR2 FQGNSA. The CDR3 is 15 amino acids. V was shortened by 1 base and J by 1 base, with 10 bases between the two germline ends. CDR3 nucleotides: TGTGCCAGCAGCTTAGATGGGGGCCGGAACACTGAAGCTTTCTTT. Encoded protein: CASSLDGGRNTEAFF.

The chain recombines TRBV6-6 with TRBJ2-1; TRBD2 matches 9 bases. The CDR3 length is 16 residues. V lost 6 bases, J lost 10 bases, and 16 bases stayed unmatched. Germline V CDR1 and CDR2: MNHNY, SVGAGI (reference sequence). The CDR3 here is CASRASGIASGGEQFF. CDR3 DNA sequence: TGTGCCAGCAGGGCTAGCGGGATCGCATCCGGGGGGGAGCAGTTCTTC.